This T cell receptor (beta chain) originates from a study of early T cells in non-severe SARS-CoV-2 infection (dated by TCRdb to 2020 to 2022). At the level of the whole study: Bulk RNA from unsorted whole blood was used for TCR sequencing, so alpha and beta chains could not be paired.

The library was generated by 5' RACE. The instrument given in TCRdb is NextSeq 500. The TCR library protocol attached unique molecular identifiers to individual cDNA molecules to correct for sequencing error and PCR bias. Sequencing covered both TCR alpha and beta chains, and within each sample the abundances of alpha and beta sequences were tightly co-correlated. The authors processed their data as follows. Decombinator V4 was used to perform V gene, J gene and CDR3 annotation of TCR sequences. Expanded TCRs were defined as changing significantly between any two time points under a Poisson model with p below 0.0001. TCR abundances were normalised to the total number of TCRs sequenced per sample and expressed as counts per million. MAIT TCRs were defined by TRAV1-2 paired with TRAJ12, TRAJ20 or TRAJ33, and iNKT TCRs by TRAV10 paired with TRAJ18. VDJdb, accessed 1 November 2021, was searched for CMV, EBV and SARS-CoV-2 annotated TCRs, with TCRs annotated for multiple antigens excluded. In TCRdb, the public reads were trimmed at Q25 with fastp and aligned with MiXCR, with productive beta chains retained. Every distinct CDR3 protein forms one entry, paired with its most common genes and DNA. In this record, the V and J calls reflect TCRdb's handling and not the investigators' own analysis. Recorded for this sample are about 48,000 distinct CDR3 sequences; roughly 5.5% of them occurred a single time. The ten biggest clones cover about 5% of the sample.

This clonotype has at least ten counts. The antigen this receptor binds is unknown. No qualities accompany the bases; no much larger clone lies one base away. The germline ends are 7 bases apart after V is trimmed by 1 base and J by 0 bases. According to the germline V gene (reference sequence), CDR1 reads MNHNY and CDR2 reads SVGAGI. Its CDR3 holds 14 amino acids, cysteine through phenylalanine. Here the CDR3 DNA is all that survives: 42 bases in frame from base 1. General findings and caveats noted by the study authors: VDJdb matching was skewed toward anti-spike CD8 responses and likely underestimated virus-specific expansions, missing private and CD4 specificities.

This was a case-control study nested in a cohort of healthcare workers in London, UK, who had nasopharyngeal swab PCR tests and blood samples taken every week. Between 23 and 31 March 2020, the week of the UK lockdown, healthcare workers were enrolled and then followed up weekly for as long as 16 weeks. The specimen was whole blood. This receptor was identified in an adult who was a healthcare worker with PCR-confirmed SARS-CoV-2 infection or an uninfected control (not recorded which). The rearranged segments are TRBV6-6 and TRBJ2-7; a confident D gene designation cannot be given. The DNA is as follows: TGTGCCAGCAGTTACTACACGAGCTCCTACGAGCAGTACTTC. It codes for CASSYYTSSYEQYF.